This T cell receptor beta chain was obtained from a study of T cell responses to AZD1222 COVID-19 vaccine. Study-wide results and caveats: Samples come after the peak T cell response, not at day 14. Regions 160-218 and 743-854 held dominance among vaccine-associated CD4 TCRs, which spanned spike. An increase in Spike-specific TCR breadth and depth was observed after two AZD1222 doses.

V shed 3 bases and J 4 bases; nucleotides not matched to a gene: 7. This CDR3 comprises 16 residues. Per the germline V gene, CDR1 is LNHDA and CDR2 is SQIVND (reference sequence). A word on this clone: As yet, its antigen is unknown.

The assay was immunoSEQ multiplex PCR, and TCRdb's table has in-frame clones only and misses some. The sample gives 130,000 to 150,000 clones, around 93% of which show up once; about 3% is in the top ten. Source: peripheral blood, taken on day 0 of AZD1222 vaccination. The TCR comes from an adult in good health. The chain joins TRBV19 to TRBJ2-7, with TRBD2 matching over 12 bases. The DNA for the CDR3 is TGTGCCAGTAGTATGGCCCTCGGACTAGCGGGGTACGAGCAGTACTTC. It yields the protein CASSMALGLAGYEQYF.